Listed here is a single T cell receptor beta chain. Its antigen specificity is not known. It has no much larger one-base neighbor in the sample; base qualities were not kept. The data derive from a study of shared clonotypes between healthy human individuals (dated by TCRdb to the early 2020s). For the study in its entirety: A few men and two women, aged 18 to 49 years, made up the cohort. For each donor, three plates each were used for CD4 naive and CD4 memory, two plates were used for CD8 naive, and one plate was used for CD8 memory. Between about 0.8 and 9 billion PBMCs per donor were obtained by leukapheresis. To estimate repertoire size and how much clonotype sharing occurs between individuals, the study deeply sequenced the blood TCR repertoires of five healthy adults. To increase sequencing depth and limit assay-specific biases, different laboratories used diverse techniques to prepare libraries and sequence TCR repertoires.

The germline V gene (reference sequence) yields SGHKS for CDR1 and YYEKEE for CDR2. The CDR3 goes from the cysteine to the phenylalanine over 15 residues. Only the CDR3 region is kept as DNA, spanning 45 bases read in frame from base 1. V and J are truncated by 5 bases and 5 bases respectively, leaving an intervening sequence of 19 bases. Healthy HIV-negative adults with no recently reported acute infections or vaccinations were included as donors. Every donor was a Caucasian adult living in Nashville, Tennessee, USA. CD4+ T cells were enriched by magnetic negative selection; naive cells were then positively selected on CD45RA, and the negative fraction formed the memory subset. Blood was obtained by leukapheresis, after which PBMCs were separated by Ficoll-Histopaque density gradient centrifugation and cryopreserved in liquid nitrogen vapor phase. Analytical flow cytometry was used to check the purity and quantity of every magnetically sorted T cell population. Each sorted fraction had its genomic DNA isolated and then quantified by UV absorbance on a Nanodrop 2000c.

What the work shows at the level of the full study, not this receptor alone: Larger estimated clonotype richness was generally found for naive subsets than for memory subsets. Sharing across four donors was observed for approximately 4.6% of naive CD4, less than 4% of naive CD8, 2% to 2.5% of memory CD4, and around 0.42% of memory CD8 clonotypes. Sampling was limited to blood, and TCR repertoires in tissue likely differ from TCR repertoires in blood. Because the study included only a small number of donors, the genetic and exposure-history diversity represented was limited. Pairwise subsampling led to the expectation that sequencing depth would affect the degree of clonotype sharing among donors. Even with the large sequencing depth, rarefaction of the sorted-subset datasets indicated that sequencing was incomplete. Higher generation probabilities were observed for clonotypes shared by all four sorted-subset donors than for non-shared clonotypes.

TCR CDR3 regions were amplified from genomic DNA by multiplex PCR using the deep immunoSEQ assay. Extracted genomic DNA from each cell subset was distributed evenly across all wells of several immunoSEQ 96-well plates, and each plate was treated as a replicate. For sorted subsets, each replicate PCR was loaded with approximately 0.2 ug genomic DNA, equivalent to 32,000 or so T cell genomes. Purified libraries were measured with a Qubit 3.0 fluorometer, size-checked on a Bioanalyzer 2100, and measured again with the KAPA Library Quantification kit. Each immunoSEQ 96-well plate was sequenced on its own single-read 150-cycle Illumina NextSeq 550 flow cell. In the original analysis: The immunoSEQ output contained only junctional sequences without quality scores, so filtering could not match that applied to full-length reads. Sequences were annotated with PyIR, a Python wrapper for IgBLAST v1.9, and V/J genes and CDR3 were assigned using IMGT germline references. Reads were filtered out if the reads had weak V/J assignments (E-value above 1e-6), no CDR3, stop codons, out-of-frame junctions, or ambiguous translated residues. A V3J clonotype was defined by an identical inferred V gene, J gene, and CDR3 amino acid sequence. The percentage overlap between two repertoires was calculated by dividing the number of shared unique clonotypes by the size of the smaller repertoire. Richness of each repertoire was evaluated using RTK rarefaction, the Chao1 estimator, and Recon v2.1 estimates of unobserved clonotypes. For all TCRbeta clonotypes obtained by the gDNA method from a handful of donors, generation probabilities were computed with OLGA. TCRdb obtained this table from immuneACCESS and retained in-frame rearrangements with V and J assigned. These tables miss some clones; where compared with another copy, unresolved V genes account for less than half of the shortfall, and the remainder is unexplained. V, J and clone size reflect that table, while D and trimming were determined from the DNA. Across this sample there are roughly 1 million clones, with 70% to 80% seen only once. The top ten clonotypes cover over 1.3% of the sample.

Source material: memory CD4+ T cells sorted from blood. The cell subset or site label for this specimen denotes: CD45RA-negative fraction. The chain couples TRBV5-5 to TRBJ2-5; the D gene is possibly TRBD2, with 6 bases matching. The source of this sequence is a man younger than 30 in good health. The DNA reads TGTGCCAGCAGTCGAGGGGATGGCGGGATGGAGACCCAGTACTTC. This yields the protein CASSRGDGGMETQYF.